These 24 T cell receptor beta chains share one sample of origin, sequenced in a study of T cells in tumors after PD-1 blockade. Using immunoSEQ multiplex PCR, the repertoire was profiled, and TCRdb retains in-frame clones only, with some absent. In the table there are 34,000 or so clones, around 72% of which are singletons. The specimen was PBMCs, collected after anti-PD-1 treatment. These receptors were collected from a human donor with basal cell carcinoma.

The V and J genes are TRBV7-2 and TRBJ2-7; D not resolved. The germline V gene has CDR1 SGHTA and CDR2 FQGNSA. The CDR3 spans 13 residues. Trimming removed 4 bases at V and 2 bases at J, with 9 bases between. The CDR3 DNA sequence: TGTGCCAGCAGCTCTCGACGGGCCTACGAGCAGTACTTC. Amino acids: CASSSRRAYEQYF.

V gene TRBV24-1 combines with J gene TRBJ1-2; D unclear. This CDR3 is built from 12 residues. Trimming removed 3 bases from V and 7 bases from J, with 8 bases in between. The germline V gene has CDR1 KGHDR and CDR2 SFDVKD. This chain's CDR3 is CATSDEGSGYTF. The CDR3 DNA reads TGTGCCACCAGTGATGAAGGGTCTGGCTACACCTTC.

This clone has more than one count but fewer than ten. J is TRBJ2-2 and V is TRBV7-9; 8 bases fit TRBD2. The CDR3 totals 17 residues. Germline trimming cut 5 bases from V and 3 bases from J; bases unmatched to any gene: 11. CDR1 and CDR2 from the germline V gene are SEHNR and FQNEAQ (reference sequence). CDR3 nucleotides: TGTGCCAGCAGCACCAAGAGCGGGAGAGTCGACACCGGGGAGCTGTTTTTT. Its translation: CASSTKSGRVDTGELFF.

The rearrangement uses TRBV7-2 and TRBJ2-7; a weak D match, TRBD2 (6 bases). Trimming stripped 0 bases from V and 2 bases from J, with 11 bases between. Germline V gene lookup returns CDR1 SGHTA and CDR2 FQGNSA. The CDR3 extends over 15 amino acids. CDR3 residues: CASSLALPGAYEQYF. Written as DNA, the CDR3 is TGTGCCAGCAGCTTAGCGCTTCCGGGGGCCTACGAGCAGTACTTC.

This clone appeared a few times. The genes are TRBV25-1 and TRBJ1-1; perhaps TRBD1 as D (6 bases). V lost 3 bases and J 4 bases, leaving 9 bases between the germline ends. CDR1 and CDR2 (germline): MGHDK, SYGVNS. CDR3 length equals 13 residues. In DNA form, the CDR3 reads TGTGCCAGCAGTGAGACAGGAGGCACTGAAGCTTTCTTT. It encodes CASSETGGTEAFF.

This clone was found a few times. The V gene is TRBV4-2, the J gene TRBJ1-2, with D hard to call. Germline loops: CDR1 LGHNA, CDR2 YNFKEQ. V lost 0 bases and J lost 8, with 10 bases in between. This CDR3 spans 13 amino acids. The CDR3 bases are TGTGCCAGCAGCCAAGAGTTAGGGTACGGCTACACCTTC. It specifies CASSQELGYGYTF.

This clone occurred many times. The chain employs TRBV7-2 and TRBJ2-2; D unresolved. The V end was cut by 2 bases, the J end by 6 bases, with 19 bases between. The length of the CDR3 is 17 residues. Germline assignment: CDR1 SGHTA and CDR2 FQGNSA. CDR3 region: CASSLKNPAFGAGELFF. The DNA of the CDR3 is TGTGCCAGCAGCTTAAAAAACCCGGCCTTTGGCGCCGGGGAGCTGTTTTTT.

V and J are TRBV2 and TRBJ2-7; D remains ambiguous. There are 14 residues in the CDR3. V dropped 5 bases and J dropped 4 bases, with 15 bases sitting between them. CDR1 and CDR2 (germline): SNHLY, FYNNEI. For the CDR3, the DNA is TGTGCCAGCAGTTCGGACCAGCCCCCGTACGAGCAGTACTTC. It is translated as CASSSDQPPYEQYF. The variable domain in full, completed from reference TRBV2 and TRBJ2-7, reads EPEVTQTPSHQVTQMGQEVILRCVPISNHLYFYWYRQILGQKVEFLVSFYNNEISEKSEIFDDQFSVERPDGSNFTLKIRSTKLEDSAMYFCASSSDQPPYEQYFGPGTRLTVT.

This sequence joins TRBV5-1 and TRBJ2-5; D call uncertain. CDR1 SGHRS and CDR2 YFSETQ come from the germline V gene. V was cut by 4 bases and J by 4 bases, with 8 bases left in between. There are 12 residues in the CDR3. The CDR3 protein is CASSTLGETQYF. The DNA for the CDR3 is TGCGCCAGCAGCACCTTAGGAGAGACCCAGTACTTC.

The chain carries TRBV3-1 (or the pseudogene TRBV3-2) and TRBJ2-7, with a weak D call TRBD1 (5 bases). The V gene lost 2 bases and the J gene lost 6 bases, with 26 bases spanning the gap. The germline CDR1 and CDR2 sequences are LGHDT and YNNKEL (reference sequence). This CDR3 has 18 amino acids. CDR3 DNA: TGTGCCAGCAGCCAAACATTGTCTCTCCAGGGCCGTGGTCGCGAGCAGTACTTC. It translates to CASSQTLSLQGRGREQYF.

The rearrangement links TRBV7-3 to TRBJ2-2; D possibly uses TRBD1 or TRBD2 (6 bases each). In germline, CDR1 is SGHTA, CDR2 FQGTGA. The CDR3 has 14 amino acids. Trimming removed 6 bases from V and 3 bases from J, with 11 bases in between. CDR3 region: CASRKGGYTGELFF. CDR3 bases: TGTGCCAGCAGAAAAGGGGGGTACACCGGGGAGCTGTTTTTT.

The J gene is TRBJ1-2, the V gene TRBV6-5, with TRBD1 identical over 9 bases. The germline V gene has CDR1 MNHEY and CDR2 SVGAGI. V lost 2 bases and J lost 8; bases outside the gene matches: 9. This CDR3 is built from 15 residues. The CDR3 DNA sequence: TGTGCCAGCAGTTACGACAGCACAGGGGGCGTGGGCTACACCTTC. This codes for CASSYDSTGGVGYTF.

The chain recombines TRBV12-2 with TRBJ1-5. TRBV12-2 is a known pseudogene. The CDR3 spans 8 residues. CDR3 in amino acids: CEAIPQHF. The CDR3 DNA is TGTGAAGCAATACCCCAGCATTTT.

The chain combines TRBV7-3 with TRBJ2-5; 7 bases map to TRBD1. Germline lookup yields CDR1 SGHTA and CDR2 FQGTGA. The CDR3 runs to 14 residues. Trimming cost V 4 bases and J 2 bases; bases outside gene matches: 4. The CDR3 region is CASSSGTAQETQYF. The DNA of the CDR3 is TGTGCCAGCAGCTCTGGGACAGCTCAAGAGACCCAGTACTTC.

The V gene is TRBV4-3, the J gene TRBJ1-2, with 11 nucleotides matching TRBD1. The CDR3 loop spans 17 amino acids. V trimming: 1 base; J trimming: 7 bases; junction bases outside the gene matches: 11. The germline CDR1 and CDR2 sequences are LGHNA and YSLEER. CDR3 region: CASSQAIPGQGAGGYTF. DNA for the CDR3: TGCGCCAGCAGCCAAGCTATTCCCGGACAGGGGGCCGGTGGCTACACCTTC.

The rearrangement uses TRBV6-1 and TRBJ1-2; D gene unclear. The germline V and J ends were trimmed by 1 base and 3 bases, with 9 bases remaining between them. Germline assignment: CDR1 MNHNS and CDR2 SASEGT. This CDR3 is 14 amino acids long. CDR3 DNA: TGTGCCAGCAGTGAAGGGTCGACGGACTATGGCTACACCTTC. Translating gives CASSEGSTDYGYTF.

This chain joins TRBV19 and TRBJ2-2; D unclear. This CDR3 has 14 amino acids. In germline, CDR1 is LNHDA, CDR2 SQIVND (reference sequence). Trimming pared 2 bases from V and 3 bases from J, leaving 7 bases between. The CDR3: CASSIQVDTGELFF. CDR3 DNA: TGTGCCAGTAGTATACAGGTTGACACCGGGGAGCTGTTTTTT.

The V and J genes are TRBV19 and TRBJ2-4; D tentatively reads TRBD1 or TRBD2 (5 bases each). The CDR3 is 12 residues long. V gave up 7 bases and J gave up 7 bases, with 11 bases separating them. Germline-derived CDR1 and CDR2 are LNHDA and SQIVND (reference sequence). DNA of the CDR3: TGTGCCAGTACTTGGGACGGGAACATTCAGTACTTC. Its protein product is CASTWDGNIQYF.

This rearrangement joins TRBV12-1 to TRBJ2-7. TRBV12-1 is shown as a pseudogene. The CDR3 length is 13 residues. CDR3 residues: CASSLSRIYEQYF. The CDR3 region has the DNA TGTGCCAGCAGCTTAAGTCGGATCTACGAGCAGTACTTC.

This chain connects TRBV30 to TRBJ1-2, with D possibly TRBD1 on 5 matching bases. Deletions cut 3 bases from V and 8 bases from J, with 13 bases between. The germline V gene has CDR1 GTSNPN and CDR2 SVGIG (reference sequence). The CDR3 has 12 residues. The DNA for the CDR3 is TGTGCCTGGAGCAGTGGGGCAGGAGGCTACACCTTC. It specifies CAWSSGAGGYTF.

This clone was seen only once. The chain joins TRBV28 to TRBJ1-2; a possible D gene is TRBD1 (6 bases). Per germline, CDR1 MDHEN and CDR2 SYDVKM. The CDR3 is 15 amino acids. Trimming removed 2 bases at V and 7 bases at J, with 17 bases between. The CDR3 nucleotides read TGTGCCAGCAGTTTAGGGCAGGGGAATCAGGGTGGCTACACCTTC. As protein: CASSLGQGNQGGYTF.

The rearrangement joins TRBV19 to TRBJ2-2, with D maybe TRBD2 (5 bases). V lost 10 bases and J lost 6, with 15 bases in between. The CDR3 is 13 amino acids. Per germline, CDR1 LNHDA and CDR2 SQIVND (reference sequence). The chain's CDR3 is CATRSGFAGELFF. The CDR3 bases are TGTGCCACTCGATCGGGGTTCGCCGGGGAGCTGTTTTTT.

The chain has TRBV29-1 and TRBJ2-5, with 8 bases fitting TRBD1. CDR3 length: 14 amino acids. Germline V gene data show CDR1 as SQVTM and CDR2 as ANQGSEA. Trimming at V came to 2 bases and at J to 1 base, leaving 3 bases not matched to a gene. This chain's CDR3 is CSVELGQGQETQYF. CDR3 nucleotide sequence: TGCAGCGTTGAACTAGGACAGGGCCAAGAGACCCAGTACTTC.

CDR3 loop: CASRGVTEQFF. The CDR3 bases are TGCGCCAGCAGGGGGGTGACTGAGCAGTTCTTC. The chain uses TRBV4-3 and TRBJ2-1; D may correspond to TRBD1 or TRBD2 (5 bases each). In germline, CDR1 is LGHNA, CDR2 YSLEER. The CDR3 consists of 11 residues. V was clipped by 6 bases and J by 9 bases, with 9 bases between them.